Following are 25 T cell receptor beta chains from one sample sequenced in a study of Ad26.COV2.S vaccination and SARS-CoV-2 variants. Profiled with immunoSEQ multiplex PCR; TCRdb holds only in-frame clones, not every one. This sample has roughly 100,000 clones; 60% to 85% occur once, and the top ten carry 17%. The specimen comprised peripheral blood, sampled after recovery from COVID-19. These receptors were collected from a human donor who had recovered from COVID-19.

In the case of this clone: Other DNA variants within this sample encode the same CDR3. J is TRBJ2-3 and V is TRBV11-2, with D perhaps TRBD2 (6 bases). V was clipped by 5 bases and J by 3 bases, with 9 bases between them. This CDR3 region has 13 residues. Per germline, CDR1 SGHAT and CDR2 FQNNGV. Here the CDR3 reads CASSLGGTDTQYF. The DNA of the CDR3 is TGTGCCAGCAGCCTCGGGGGAACAGATACGCAGTATTTT.

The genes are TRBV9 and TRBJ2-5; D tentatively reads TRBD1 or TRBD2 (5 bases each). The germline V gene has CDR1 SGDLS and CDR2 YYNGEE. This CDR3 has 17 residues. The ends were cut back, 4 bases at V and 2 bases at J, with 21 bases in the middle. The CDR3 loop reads CASSSPRGQGLQETQYF. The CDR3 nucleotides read TGTGCCAGCAGCTCCCCCCGGGGTCAGGGTTTACAAGAGACCCAGTACTTC.

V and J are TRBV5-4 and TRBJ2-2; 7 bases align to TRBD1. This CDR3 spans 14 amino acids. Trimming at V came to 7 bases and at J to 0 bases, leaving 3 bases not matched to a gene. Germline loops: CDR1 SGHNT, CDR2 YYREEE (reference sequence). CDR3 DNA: TGTGCCAGCTCCGGGACAGCGAACACCGGGGAGCTGTTTTTT. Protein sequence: CASSGTANTGELFF.

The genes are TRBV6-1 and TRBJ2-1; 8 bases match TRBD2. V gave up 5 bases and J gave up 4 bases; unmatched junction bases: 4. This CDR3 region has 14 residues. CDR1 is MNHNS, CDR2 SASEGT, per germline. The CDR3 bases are TGTGCCAGCAGTTCCGGACTAGCTTACAATGAGCAGTTCTTC. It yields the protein CASSSGLAYNEQFF.

The CDR3 region has the DNA TGTGCCAGCCAGGCGGGACTAGCCGGGACTGGTACGCAGTATTTT. Its protein is CASQAGLAGTGTQYF. This chain uses TRBV27 with TRBJ2-3; TRBD2 matches 9 bases. V was pared by 8 bases and J by 8 bases, with 14 bases of the junction left unmatched. From germline, CDR1 is MNHEY and CDR2 SMNVEV (reference sequence). The CDR3 is 15 residues long.

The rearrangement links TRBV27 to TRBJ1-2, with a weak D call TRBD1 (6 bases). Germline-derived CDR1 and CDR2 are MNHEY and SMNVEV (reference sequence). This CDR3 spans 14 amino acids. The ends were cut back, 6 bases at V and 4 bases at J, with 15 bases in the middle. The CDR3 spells CASSRGTLLYGYTF. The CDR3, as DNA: TGTGCCAGCAGCAGGGGAACGCTCCTCTATGGCTACACCTTC.

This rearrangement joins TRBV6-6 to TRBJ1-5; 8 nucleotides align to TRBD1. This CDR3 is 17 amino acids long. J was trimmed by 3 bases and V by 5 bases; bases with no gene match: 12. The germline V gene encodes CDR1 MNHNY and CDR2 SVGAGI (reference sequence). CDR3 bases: TGTGCCAGCAGTCCCCTGGGCGGGACAGGACTCAATCAGCCCCAGCATTTT. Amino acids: CASSPLGGTGLNQPQHF.

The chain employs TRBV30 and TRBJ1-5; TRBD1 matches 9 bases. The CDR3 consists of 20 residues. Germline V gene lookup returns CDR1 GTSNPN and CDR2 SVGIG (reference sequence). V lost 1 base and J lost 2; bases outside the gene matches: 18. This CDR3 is CAWSDAGWGQGEYGNQPQHF. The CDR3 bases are TGTGCCTGGAGTGACGCGGGATGGGGACAGGGCGAGTACGGCAATCAGCCCCAGCATTTT. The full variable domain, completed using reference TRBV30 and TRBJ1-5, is SQTIHQWPATLVQPVGSPLSLECTVEGTSNPNLYWYRQAAGRGLQLLFYSVGIGQISSEVPQNLSASRPQDRQFILSSKKLLLSDSGFYLCAWSDAGWGQGEYGNQPQHFGDGTRLSIL.

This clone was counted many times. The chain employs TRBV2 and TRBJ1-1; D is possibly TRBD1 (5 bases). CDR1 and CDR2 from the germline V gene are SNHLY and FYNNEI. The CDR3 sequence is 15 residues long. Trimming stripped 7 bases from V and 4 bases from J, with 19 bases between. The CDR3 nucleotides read TGTGCCAGCAAGGGGACTTCTTCTTTTCCCACTGAAGCTTTCTTT. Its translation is CASKGTSSFPTEAFF.

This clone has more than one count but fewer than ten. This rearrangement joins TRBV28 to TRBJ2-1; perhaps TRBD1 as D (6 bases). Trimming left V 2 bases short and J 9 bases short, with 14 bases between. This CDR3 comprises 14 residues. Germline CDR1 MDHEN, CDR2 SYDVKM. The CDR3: CASSLRDPGAEQFF. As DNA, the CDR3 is TGTGCCAGCAGTTTAAGGGACCCAGGGGCTGAGCAGTTCTTC.

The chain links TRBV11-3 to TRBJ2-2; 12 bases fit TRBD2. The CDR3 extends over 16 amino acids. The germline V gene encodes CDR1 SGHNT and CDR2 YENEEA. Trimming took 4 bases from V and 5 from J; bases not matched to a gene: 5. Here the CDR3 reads CASSSRLAGETGELFF. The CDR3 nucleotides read TGTGCCAGCAGCTCCCGACTAGCGGGGGAAACCGGGGAGCTGTTTTTT. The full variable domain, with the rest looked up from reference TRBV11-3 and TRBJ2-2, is EAGVVQSPRYKIIEKKQPVAFWCNPISGHNTLYWYLQNLGQGPELLIRYENEEAVDDSQLPKDRFSAERLKGVDSTLKIQPAELGDSAVYLCASSSRLAGETGELFFGEGSRLTVL.

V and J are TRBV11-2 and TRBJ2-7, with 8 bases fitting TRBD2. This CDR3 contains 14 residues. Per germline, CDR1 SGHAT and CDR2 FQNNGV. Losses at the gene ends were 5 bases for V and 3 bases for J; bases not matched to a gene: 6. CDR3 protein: CASSPRGGVYEQYF. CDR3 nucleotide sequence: TGTGCCAGCAGCCCCCGGGGGGGGGTCTACGAGCAGTACTTC.

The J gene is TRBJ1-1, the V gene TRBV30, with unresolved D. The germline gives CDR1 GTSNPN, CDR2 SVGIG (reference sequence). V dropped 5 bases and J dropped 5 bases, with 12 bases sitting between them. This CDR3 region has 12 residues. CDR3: CAWALRPTEAFF. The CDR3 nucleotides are TGTGCCTGGGCCCTAAGACCAACTGAAGCTTTCTTT.

The CDR3 protein is CASSFGDTQYF. The DNA of the CDR3 is TGTGCCAGCAGTTTTGGGGATACGCAGTATTTT. The genes are TRBV12-3 or TRBV12-4 and TRBJ2-3; D unresolved. Between the trimmed V and J ends, which lost 3 bases and 6 bases, there was a span of 4 bases. The CDR3 covers 11 residues.

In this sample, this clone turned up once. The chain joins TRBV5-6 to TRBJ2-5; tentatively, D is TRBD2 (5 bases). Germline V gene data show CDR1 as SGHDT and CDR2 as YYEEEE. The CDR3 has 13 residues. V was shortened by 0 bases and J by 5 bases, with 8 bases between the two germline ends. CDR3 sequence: CASSLVREETQYF. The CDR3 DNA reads TGTGCCAGCAGCTTGGTTAGGGAGGAGACCCAGTACTTC.

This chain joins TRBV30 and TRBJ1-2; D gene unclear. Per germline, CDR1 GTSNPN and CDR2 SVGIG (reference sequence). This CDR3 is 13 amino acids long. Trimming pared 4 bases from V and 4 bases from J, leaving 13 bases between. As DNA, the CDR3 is TGTGCCTGGACCGGATCGACCGGCTATGGCTACACCTTC. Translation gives CAWTGSTGYGYTF.

The CDR3 coding sequence is TGTGCCAGCAGTGGTGACAATCAGCCCCAGCATTTT. It specifies CASSGDNQPQHF. The chain couples TRBV2 to TRBJ1-5; D remains ambiguous. The CDR3 covers 12 residues. Germline assignment: CDR1 SNHLY and CDR2 FYNNEI. V lost 4 bases and J lost 3, with 4 bases in between.

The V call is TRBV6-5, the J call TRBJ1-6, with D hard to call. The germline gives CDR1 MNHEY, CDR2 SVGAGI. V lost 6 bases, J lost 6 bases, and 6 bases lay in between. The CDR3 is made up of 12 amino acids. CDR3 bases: TGTGCCAGCAGGGAGATTAATTCACCCCTCCACTTT. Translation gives CASREINSPLHF.

The DNA for the CDR3 is TGTGCCAGCAGATACGACCAAGGAGGGGGCATCTACGAGCAGTACTTC. Protein sequence: CASRYDQGGGIYEQYF. This sequence joins TRBV6-2 or TRBV6-3 and TRBJ2-7, with D possibly being TRBD1 (7 bases). The CDR3 spans 16 residues. Germline values: CDR1 MNHEY, CDR2 SVGEGT. Trimming took off 6 bases at V and 3 bases at J, with 21 bases between the two ends.

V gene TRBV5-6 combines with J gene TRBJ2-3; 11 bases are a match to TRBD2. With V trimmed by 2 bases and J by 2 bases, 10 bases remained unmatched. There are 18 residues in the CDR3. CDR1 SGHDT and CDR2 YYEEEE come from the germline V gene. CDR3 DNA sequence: TGTGCCAGCAGCTTAATTGCAGCTAGCGGGGGGAACACAGATACGCAGTATTTT. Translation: CASSLIAASGGNTDTQYF.

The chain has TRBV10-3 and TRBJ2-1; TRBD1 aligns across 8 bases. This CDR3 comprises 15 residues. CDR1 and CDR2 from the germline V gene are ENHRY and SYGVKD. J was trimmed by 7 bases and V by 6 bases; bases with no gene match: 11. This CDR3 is CAISGGDRSGNEQFF. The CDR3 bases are TGTGCCATCAGCGGAGGGGACAGGTCCGGGAATGAGCAGTTCTTC.

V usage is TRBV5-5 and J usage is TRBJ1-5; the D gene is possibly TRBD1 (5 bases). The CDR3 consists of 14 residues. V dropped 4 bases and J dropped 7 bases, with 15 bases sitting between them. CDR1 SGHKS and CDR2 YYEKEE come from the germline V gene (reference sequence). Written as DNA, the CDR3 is TGTGCCAGCAGCGGAGACAGTCTGGACCAGCCCCAGCATTTT. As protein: CASSGDSLDQPQHF.

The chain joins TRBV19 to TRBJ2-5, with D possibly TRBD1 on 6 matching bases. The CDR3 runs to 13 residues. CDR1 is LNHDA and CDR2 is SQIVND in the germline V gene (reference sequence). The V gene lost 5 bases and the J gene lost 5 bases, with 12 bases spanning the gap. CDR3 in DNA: TGTGCCAGTAGTCCAGGGGTAGGGGAGACCCAGTACTTC. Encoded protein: CASSPGVGETQYF.

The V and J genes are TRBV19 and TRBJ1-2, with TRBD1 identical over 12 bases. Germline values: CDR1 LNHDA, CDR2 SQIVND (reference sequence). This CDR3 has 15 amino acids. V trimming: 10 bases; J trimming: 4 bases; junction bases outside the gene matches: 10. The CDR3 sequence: CATEPGTGGSYGYTF. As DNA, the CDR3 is TGTGCCACCGAGCCCGGGACAGGGGGCAGCTATGGCTACACCTTC.

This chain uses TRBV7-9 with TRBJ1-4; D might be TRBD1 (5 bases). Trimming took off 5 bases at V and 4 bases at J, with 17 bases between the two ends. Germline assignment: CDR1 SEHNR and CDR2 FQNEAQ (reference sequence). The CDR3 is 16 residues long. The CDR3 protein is CASSPLLRGGNEKLFF. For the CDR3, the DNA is TGTGCCAGCAGCCCCCTGTTGAGGGGCGGTAATGAAAAACTGTTTTTT.